These 21 T cell receptor beta chains came from one sample sequenced in a study of cytomegalovirus exposure and HLA in healthy donors. With 60 Vbeta and 13 Jbeta primers, the PCR was carried out. Assay: immunoSEQ multiplex PCR; the TCRdb copy retains only in-frame clones and omits some. The sample includes over 100,000 clones, around nine tenths seen only once; the top ten take around 5.5%. Sequencing was performed on PBMCs. The receptor set was obtained from a woman in her 30s in good health and CMV-seronegative.

The V gene is TRBV7-9, the J gene TRBJ1-1; tentative D call: TRBD1 (5 bases). V lost 4 bases to trimming and J lost 1 base, with 10 bases between them. This CDR3 is 14 amino acids long. Germline CDR1 is SEHNR and CDR2 is FQNEAQ (reference sequence). The CDR3 coding sequence is TGTGCCAGCAGCTCAGGGATGGGGAACACTGAAGCTTTCTTT. Protein product: CASSSGMGNTEAFF.

The rearrangement joins TRBV19 to TRBJ2-4; TRBD1 aligns across 8 bases. CDR1 and CDR2 (germline): LNHDA, SQIVND (reference sequence). Trimming removed 7 bases from V and 1 base from J; junction bases left unmatched: 6. This CDR3 spans 15 amino acids. This CDR3 is CASTRQGSAKNIQYF. As DNA, the CDR3 is TGTGCCAGTACGAGACAGGGGTCGGCCAAAAACATTCAGTACTTC.

The chain carries TRBV6-5 and TRBJ1-1; D remains ambiguous. Germline-derived CDR1 and CDR2 are MNHEY and SVGAGI. V was trimmed by 5 bases and J by 3 bases, leaving 10 bases between them. CDR3 length: 13 residues. The CDR3 here is CASSPRVHTEAFF. The CDR3 DNA sequence: TGTGCCAGCAGTCCCCGGGTACACACTGAAGCTTTCTTT.

J is TRBJ2-6 and V is TRBV5-4; 10 bases line up with TRBD1. The ends lost 4 bases at V and 0 bases at J; junction bases unmatched: 13. Germline CDR1 SGHNT, CDR2 YYREEE (reference sequence). CDR3 length: 20 amino acids. The CDR3 protein is CASSQGTGERIVSGANVLTF. DNA of the CDR3: TGTGCCAGCAGCCAGGGGACAGGGGAACGGATTGTCTCTGGGGCCAACGTCCTGACTTTC. Full variable domain (missing parts from reference TRBV5-4 and TRBJ2-6): ETGVTQSPTHLIKTRGQQVTLRCSSQSGHNTVSWYQQALGQGPQFIFQYYREEENGRGNFPPRFSGLQFPNYSSELNVNALELDDSALYLCASSQGTGERIVSGANVLTFGAGSRLTVL.

The chain combines TRBV9 with TRBJ1-6, with a possible D match to TRBD1 (5 bases). Per the germline V gene, CDR1 is SGDLS and CDR2 is YYNGEE. Trimming removed 1 base from V and 7 bases from J, with 12 bases in between. The CDR3 contains 15 residues. CDR3 residues: CASSVSGPGNSPLHF. The CDR3, as DNA: TGTGCCAGCAGCGTAAGTGGGCCAGGGAATTCACCCCTCCACTTT.

This clone has a handful of counts. The gene calls are TRBV5-1 and TRBJ2-2; a weak D match, TRBD1 (6 bases). Trimming cost V 2 bases and J 3 bases, with 11 bases left between them. The CDR3 spans 15 residues. The germline CDR1 and CDR2 sequences are SGHRS and YFSETQ. The CDR3 sequence is CASSFAGVDTGELFF. In DNA form, the CDR3 reads TGCGCCAGCAGCTTTGCAGGGGTGGACACCGGGGAGCTGTTTTTT.

V and J are TRBV27 and TRBJ2-7; D gene unclear. The ends were cut back, 0 bases at V and 4 bases at J, with 7 bases in the middle. Germline loops: CDR1 MNHEY, CDR2 SMNVEV (reference sequence). CDR3 length equals 13 residues. CDR3 sequence: CASSLSHSYEQYF. CDR3 nucleotide sequence: TGTGCCAGCAGTTTATCCCACAGTTACGAGCAGTACTTC.

This clone was counted a single time. The rearrangement links TRBV7-2 to TRBJ2-7, with 10 bases lining up with TRBD1. The CDR3 sequence is 16 residues long. The ends lost 1 base at V and 4 bases at J; junction bases unmatched: 7. Germline V CDR1 and CDR2: SGHTA, FQGNSA. CDR3 loop: CASSLGLGQGVYEQYF. CDR3 sequence (DNA): TGTGCCAGCAGCTTAGGTCTCGGACAGGGGGTTTACGAGCAGTACTTC. The full variable domain, rest sourced from reference TRBV7-2 and TRBJ2-7, is GAGVSQSPSNKVTEKGKDVELRCDPISGHTALYWYRQSLGQGLEFLIYFQGNSAPDKSGLPSDRFSAERTGGSVSTLTIQRTQQEDSAVYLCASSLGLGQGVYEQYFGPGTRLTVT.

The V and J genes are TRBV13 and TRBJ2-3; no firm D call. The CDR3 length is 12 residues. V lost 5 bases and J 3 bases, leaving 6 bases between the germline ends. Germline V gene data show CDR1 as PRHDT and CDR2 as FYEKMQ (reference sequence). For the CDR3, the DNA is TGTGCCAGCAGCACTGGTACAGATACGCAGTATTTT. Its protein product is CASSTGTDTQYF. Full variable domain (rest looked up from reference TRBV13 and TRBJ2-3): AAGVIQSPRHLIKEKRETATLKCYPIPRHDTVYWYQQGPGQDPQFLISFYEKMQSDKGSIPDRFSAQQFSDYHSELNMSSLELGDSALYFCASSTGTDTQYFGPGTRLTVL.

V and J are TRBV5-1 and TRBJ2-1; 9 nucleotides align to TRBD2. Looked up from germline, CDR1 is SGHRS and CDR2 is YFSETQ. J lost 2 bases, V lost 1 base, and 7 bases had no gene match. CDR3 size: 17 residues. CDR3 protein: CASSLYPSGVTYNEQFF. In DNA, the CDR3 is TGCGCCAGCAGCTTGTACCCTAGCGGGGTTACCTACAATGAGCAGTTCTTC.

The chain recombines TRBV29-1 with TRBJ2-3; possible D gene TRBD1, 5 bases. V shed 7 bases and J shed 1 base, with 12 bases lying between them. CDR1 and CDR2 from the germline V gene are SQVTM and ANQGSEA. The CDR3 loop spans 13 amino acids. CDR3 sequence reads: CSGEGAGTDTQYF. The CDR3 DNA sequence: TGCAGCGGGGAAGGGGCTGGCACAGATACGCAGTATTTT.

This clone was found once. The chain has TRBV7-3 and TRBJ1-3; tentative D call: TRBD1 (5 bases). This CDR3 is 12 amino acids long. CDR1 and CDR2 from the germline V gene are SGHTA and FQGTGA. V was shortened by 8 bases and J by 3 bases, with 8 bases between the two germline ends. CDR3 amino acids: CASGGNGNTIYF. The CDR3 region has the DNA TGTGCCAGCGGGGGGAATGGAAACACCATATATTTT.

This clone was observed a few times. The chain is built from TRBV6-5 and TRBJ2-1; the match to TRBD2 covers 13 bases. This CDR3 is 15 amino acids long. V shed 6 bases, J shed 6 bases, and the junction held 5 bases outside the gene matches. Germline assignment: CDR1 MNHEY and CDR2 SVGAGI. CDR3: CASRTLAGGFNEQFF. The CDR3 region has the DNA TGTGCCAGCAGGACACTAGCGGGGGGGTTCAATGAGCAGTTCTTC.

For this clone: The germline gene is not matched at one end of the junction; a read error may be the cause. This chain links TRBV6-4 with TRBJ1-1; TRBD1 aligns across 7 bases. Germline CDR1 is MRHNA and CDR2 is SNTAGT. The CDR3 has 14 residues. As DNA, the CDR3 is TGTGCCAGCAGGGACTCCGACAGGGAAGGTGAAGCTTTCTTT. Residues: CASRDSDREGEAFF.

The chain joins TRBV4-1 to TRBJ2-7; D is uncertain. The germline V gene has CDR1 MGHRA and CDR2 YSYEKL. Trimming removed 0 bases at V and 4 bases at J, with 7 bases between. The CDR3 covers 13 residues. DNA of the CDR3: TGCGCCAGCAGCCAAGACAGATATTACGAGCAGTACTTC. Amino acid sequence: CASSQDRYYEQYF.

The rearrangement links TRBV21-1 to TRBJ1-1; the tabulated D call, TRBD1, remains unverified against the DNA. TRBV21-1 is a pseudogene segment. CDR3 length: 16 residues. The CDR3 sequence: CASSSRDRPENTEAFF. CDR3 bases: TGTGCCAGCAGCTCCCGAGACAGGCCCGAGAACACTGAAGCTTTCTTT.

The rearrangement joins TRBV27 to TRBJ1-1; no reliable D call. V lost 6 bases and J 1 base, leaving 27 bases between the germline ends. The CDR3 covers 19 residues. The germline V gene encodes CDR1 MNHEY and CDR2 SMNVEV (reference sequence). The CDR3 bases are TGTGCCAGCAGCCCATGGGGAGTGAGGGTACAGCCGGCGAACACTGAAGCTTTCTTT. This codes for CASSPWGVRVQPANTEAFF.

V usage is TRBV19 and J usage is TRBJ1-5; D remains ambiguous. The CDR3 runs to 14 residues. Germline V gene sequence: CDR1 LNHDA, CDR2 SQIVND (reference sequence). V lost 0 bases, J lost 9 bases, and 12 bases lay in between. The DNA for the CDR3 is TGTGCCAGTAGTATAGACAGGAGGTACCCGCCCCAGCATTTT. It specifies CASSIDRRYPPQHF. The full variable domain, completed using reference TRBV19 and TRBJ1-5, is DGGITQSPKYLFRKEGQNVTLSCEQNLNHDAMYWYRQDPGQGLRLIYYSQIVNDFQKGDIAEGYSVSREKKESFPLTVTSAQKNPTAFYLCASSIDRRYPPQHFGDGTRLSIL.

The CDR3 DNA is TGTGCCAGCAGCAGTCAAGACATTTCTCCCTCTGAGCAGTTCTTC. This gives the protein CASSSQDISPSEQFF. This rearrangement joins TRBV2 to TRBJ2-1; no definite D call. Trimming left V 6 bases short and J 9 bases short, with 21 bases between. The CDR3 is 15 amino acids. Germline CDR1 and CDR2: SNHLY and FYNNEI. The whole variable domain, filled in from reference TRBV2 and TRBJ2-1, reads EPEVTQTPSHQVTQMGQEVILRCVPISNHLYFYWYRQILGQKVEFLVSFYNNEISEKSEIFDDQFSVERPDGSNFTLKIRSTKLEDSAMYFCASSSQDISPSEQFFGPGTRLTVL.

Here the CDR3 reads CASSLERFKRGQETQYF. CDR3 bases: TGTGCCAGCAGCTTAGAAAGATTCAAGAGAGGGCAAGAGACCCAGTACTTC. V usage is TRBV7-6 and J usage is TRBJ2-5; weak D call: TRBD2 (5 bases). The V end was cut by 1 base, the J end by 2 bases, with 17 bases between. Germline V gene lookup returns CDR1 SGHVS and CDR2 FNYEAQ. CDR3 length equals 17 residues.

This clone was seen a few times. The chain combines TRBV19 with TRBJ2-5, with 10 bases fitting TRBD2. Looked up from germline, CDR1 is LNHDA and CDR2 is SQIVND (reference sequence). This CDR3 contains 16 residues. Germline trimming cut 5 bases from V and 2 bases from J; bases unmatched to any gene: 8. CDR3 region: CASSHSSGGQQETQYF. The CDR3 bases are TGTGCCAGTAGTCACTCTAGCGGGGGTCAACAAGAGACCCAGTACTTC.